The 24 T cell receptor beta chains given below trace back to one sample, sequenced in a study of blood T cell repertoires in COVID-19. Only in-frame clones appear in the TCRdb table, and some are missing; sequencing was by immunoSEQ multiplex PCR. The sample has about 180,000 clones, about nine tenths seen once; the top ten hold more than 1.5%. Sequenced input: peripheral blood. The receptor source for this set is a woman in her forties or fifties with acute or convalescent COVID-19.

This clone came up once. This chain connects TRBV4-1 to TRBJ1-3; D ambiguous. The CDR3 is 16 residues long. V was clipped by 0 bases and J by 3 bases, with 12 bases between them. Per germline, CDR1 MGHRA and CDR2 YSYEKL. The CDR3 sequence is CASSQDSANNGNTIYF. Written as DNA, the CDR3 is TGCGCCAGCAGCCAAGATAGCGCAAATAATGGAAACACCATATATTTT.

The chain carries TRBV9 and TRBJ1-2, with no clear D. Germline loops: CDR1 SGDLS, CDR2 YYNGEE. The CDR3 sequence is 11 residues long. V lost 3 bases and J lost 7, with 7 bases in between. CDR3 sequence: CASSARGGYTF. The CDR3 DNA reads TGTGCCAGCAGCGCGCGGGGTGGCTACACCTTC.

The CDR3 protein is CASRYRDSDTYEQYF. CDR3 sequence (DNA): TGTGCCAGCAGATACCGGGACAGTGACACCTACGAGCAGTACTTC. The chain employs TRBV9 and TRBJ2-7; 7 nucleotides line up with TRBD1. Germline V gene data show CDR1 as SGDLS and CDR2 as YYNGEE. The CDR3 spans 15 residues. The J segment lost 2 bases and the V segment lost 5 bases, leaving 10 bases of the junction unmatched.

The V gene is TRBV15, the J gene TRBJ2-3, with no clear D. Looked up from germline, CDR1 is LNHNV and CDR2 is YYDKDF (reference sequence). Between the trimmed V and J ends, which lost 4 bases and 6 bases, there was a span of 8 bases. The CDR3 runs 12 residues. The DNA for the CDR3 is TGTGCCACCAGCACCCGGCGGGATACGCAGTATTTT. This codes for CATSTRRDTQYF. Using reference TRBV15 and TRBJ2-3 for the parts outside the CDR3, the full variable domain is DAMVIQNPRYQVTQFGKPVTLSCSQTLNHNVMYWYQQKSSQAPKLLFHYYDKDFNNEADTPDNFQSRRPNTSFCFLDIRSPGLGDTAMYLCATSTRRDTQYFGPGTRLTVL.

The chain recombines TRBV5-1 with TRBJ2-1, with TRBD2 matching 8 bases. The CDR3 is 18 residues long. V was pared by 4 bases and J by 3 bases, with 15 bases of the junction left unmatched. Per the germline V gene, CDR1 is SGHRS and CDR2 is YFSETQ. DNA of the CDR3: TGCGCCAGCAGCAAGGTACCCCTTAGCGGGACTGTCTACAATGAGCAGTTCTTC. This sequence encodes CASSKVPLSGTVYNEQFF.

V is TRBV21-1 and J is TRBJ1-3; no check of the table's D call, TRBD1, against the DNA was made. TRBV21-1 corresponds to a pseudogene. The CDR3 extends over 16 amino acids. The CDR3 nucleotides are TGTGCCAGCGGAAAAATACAGGTGTCTCATGGAAACACCATATATTTT. It codes for CASGKIQVSHGNTIYF.

This clone was detected only a few times. V is TRBV18 and J is TRBJ1-3, with D unresolved. Germline V lookup: CDR1 KGHSH, CDR2 LQKENI. This CDR3 spans 16 amino acids. V was cut by 2 bases and J by 3 bases, with 14 bases left in between. The CDR3 nucleotides read TGTGCCAGCTCACCAATGTTTGAAAGACTTGGAAACACCATATATTTT. Protein sequence: CASSPMFERLGNTIYF.

The V and J genes are TRBV7-9 and TRBJ1-2; 7 bases match TRBD1. This CDR3 is 12 amino acids long. V was pared by 4 bases and J by 8 bases, with 4 bases of the junction left unmatched. The germline gives CDR1 SEHNR, CDR2 FQNEAQ (reference sequence). CDR3 residues: CASSSTGEGYTF. CDR3 sequence (DNA): TGTGCCAGCAGCTCAACAGGGGAAGGCTACACCTTC.

The chain combines TRBV5-1 with TRBJ2-2, with 11 bases aligning to TRBD2. Per germline, CDR1 SGHRS and CDR2 YFSETQ. The CDR3 contains 16 residues. V lost 4 bases, J lost 5 bases, and 7 bases stayed unmatched. DNA of the CDR3: TGCGCCAGCAGCCCATTAGCGGGAGGGTCTACCGGGGAGCTGTTTTTT. It translates to CASSPLAGGSTGELFF.

This chain links TRBV3-1 (or the pseudogene TRBV3-2) with TRBJ1-4; D perhaps matches TRBD1 (5 bases). The CDR3 runs to 16 residues. V lost 4 bases and J lost 4, with 16 bases in between. The germline gives CDR1 LGHDT, CDR2 YNNKEL (reference sequence). CDR3 protein: CASSPRSGVFNEKLFF. For the CDR3, the DNA is TGTGCCAGCAGCCCCCGATCGGGGGTGTTTAATGAAAAACTGTTTTTT.

V is TRBV20-1 and J is TRBJ1-5; D not certain. V shed 3 bases and J shed 2 bases, with 11 bases lying between them. Per germline, CDR1 DFQATT and CDR2 SNEGSKA (reference sequence). The CDR3 runs 14 residues. The CDR3: CSASPGRGNQPQHF. The CDR3 nucleotides read TGCAGTGCTAGTCCCGGGAGAGGCAATCAGCCCCAGCATTTT.

The V and J genes are TRBV19 and TRBJ1-1; D gene unclear. In germline, CDR1 is LNHDA, CDR2 SQIVND (reference sequence). There are 16 residues in the CDR3. V dropped 7 bases and J dropped 0 bases, with 18 bases sitting between them. The CDR3 bases are TGTGCCAGTATCCTGGGAGGCAGTCGCATGAACACTGAAGCTTTCTTT. Translation: CASILGGSRMNTEAFF.

V is TRBV5-1 and J is TRBJ2-6; D possibly corresponds to TRBD2 (5 bases). Germline CDR1 reads SGHRS; CDR2 reads YFSETQ. Trimming removed 4 bases from V and 2 bases from J, with 13 bases in between. This CDR3 is built from 16 residues. CDR3 in amino acids: CASSPPGVAGANVLTF. In nucleotides, the CDR3 is TGCGCCAGCAGCCCACCCGGGGTGGCTGGGGCCAACGTCCTGACTTTC.

This chain uses TRBV7-3 with TRBJ2-3, with TRBD2 as a possible D gene (5 bases). Between the trimmed V and J ends, which lost 6 bases and 2 bases, there was a span of 9 bases. CDR3 length: 13 amino acids. Germline V CDR1 and CDR2: SGHTA, FQGTGA. CDR3 sequence: CASSLAPTDTQYF. CDR3 coding DNA: TGTGCCAGCAGTCTAGCTCCCACAGATACGCAGTATTTT.

The genes are TRBV9 and TRBJ1-5; tentatively, D is TRBD1 (6 bases). Germline V CDR1 and CDR2: SGDLS, YYNGEE. Trimming took 0 bases from V and 9 from J, leaving 19 bases between them. The CDR3 has 16 residues. The CDR3 DNA reads as TGTGCCAGCAGCGTAGGCCCGGGGGGCTTGGGGGGGCCCCAGCATTTT. Translation gives CASSVGPGGLGGPQHF.

CDR3 sequence: CSVPGWYEQFF. CDR3 nucleotides: TGCAGCGTGCCAGGGTGGTATGAGCAGTTCTTC. The J gene is TRBJ2-1, the V gene TRBV29-1; D may be TRBD1 (5 bases). Trimming removed 6 bases from V and 8 bases from J, with 11 bases in between. CDR1 is SQVTM, CDR2 ANQGSEA, per germline. CDR3 length: 11 amino acids.

The rearrangement joins TRBV10-3 to TRBJ1-3; D might be TRBD1 (5 bases). Trimming shortened V by 9 bases and J by 4 bases, and 13 bases separated the two germline ends. The CDR3 has 13 amino acids. The germline V gene has CDR1 ENHRY and CDR2 SYGVKD. CDR3: CAMVTDPGNTIYF. The CDR3, as DNA: TGTGCCATGGTGACAGATCCCGGAAACACCATATATTTT.

V and J are TRBV30 and TRBJ1-1; D not certain. Between the trimmed V and J ends, which lost 2 bases and 8 bases, there was a span of 15 bases. This CDR3 is 13 amino acids long. The germline CDR1 and CDR2 sequences are GTSNPN and SVGIG (reference sequence). The CDR3 region is CAWSFEARMEAFF. The CDR3 nucleotides are TGTGCCTGGAGTTTTGAGGCCCGGATGGAAGCTTTCTTT.

Only one count was recorded for this clone. The V call is TRBV5-1, the J call TRBJ2-3; 11 bases are shared with TRBD2. Germline values: CDR1 SGHRS, CDR2 YFSETQ. The V and J ends lost 2 bases and 4 bases, in that order; junction bases with no gene match: 6. This CDR3 has 16 amino acids. In nucleotides, the CDR3 is TGCGCCAGCAGCTTCGCTAGCGGGGGGTGGGCAGATACGCAGTATTTT. It specifies CASSFASGGWADTQYF.

The gene calls are TRBV4-2 and TRBJ2-7, with TRBD1 identical over 7 bases. After removal of 0 bases from V and 0 bases from J, the junction contained 5 bases not matched to a gene. Germline lookup yields CDR1 LGHNA and CDR2 YNFKEQ. The CDR3 is made up of 16 amino acids. DNA of the CDR3: TGTGCCAGCAGCCAAGAGCATGGACAGGACTCCTACGAGCAGTACTTC. Translation gives CASSQEHGQDSYEQYF.

This sequence joins TRBV7-9 and TRBJ1-3; a possible D gene is TRBD1 (6 bases). The CDR3 runs 15 residues. Germline V gene data show CDR1 as SEHNR and CDR2 as FQNEAQ (reference sequence). Trimming shortened V by 5 bases and J by 4 bases, and 15 bases separated the two germline ends. The CDR3 sequence: CASSPQGTVGNTIYF. The DNA of the CDR3 is TGTGCCAGCAGCCCCCAGGGGACCGTCGGAAACACCATATATTTT.

This clone has more than one count but fewer than ten. V is TRBV13 and J is TRBJ1-2; D may be TRBD1 (5 bases). CDR1 is PRHDT and CDR2 is FYEKMQ in the germline V gene (reference sequence). The V end lost 0 bases, the J end lost 0 bases, and 11 bases lay between the germline ends. The CDR3 loop spans 16 amino acids. Here the CDR3 DNA reads TGTGCCAGCAGCTTAGGGGGGCGAAGGGCTAACTATGGCTACACCTTC. Its translation: CASSLGGRRANYGYTF. The full variable domain, completed using reference TRBV13 and TRBJ1-2, is AAGVIQSPRHLIKEKRETATLKCYPIPRHDTVYWYQQGPGQDPQFLISFYEKMQSDKGSIPDRFSAQQFSDYHSELNMSSLELGDSALYFCASSLGGRRANYGYTFGSGTRLTVV.

The genes are TRBV11-3 and TRBJ1-2, with no clear D. The CDR3 is made up of 15 amino acids. V was clipped by 0 bases and J by 4 bases, with 12 bases between them. The germline gives CDR1 SGHNT, CDR2 YENEEA. The CDR3 DNA follows: TGTGCCAGCAGCTTAGAGTTTCCAGTTTTCTATGGCTACACCTTC. This codes for CASSLEFPVFYGYTF.

This chain joins TRBV7-6 and TRBJ1-4; 10 bases are a match to TRBD1. V was pared by 5 bases and J by 6 bases, with 6 bases of the junction left unmatched. This CDR3 has 15 amino acids. CDR1 SGHVS and CDR2 FNYEAQ come from the germline V gene. CDR3: CASSGTGTGDEKLFF. The CDR3 DNA reads TGTGCCAGCAGCGGCACCGGGACAGGGGATGAAAAACTGTTTTTT. Filled out from reference TRBV7-6 and TRBJ1-4, the complete variable domain reads GAGVSQSPRYKVTKRGQDVALRCDPISGHVSLYWYRQALGQGPEFLTYFNYEAQQDKSGLPNDRFSAERPEGSISTLTIQRTEQRDSAMYRCASSGTGTGDEKLFFGSGTQLSVL.